The 24 T cell receptor beta chains below were found in one sample sequenced in a study of blood T cells in healthy people across ages. A second roughly 7 to 12 cycle PCR used barcoded and J-beta primers. TCRdb used MiXCR to reprocess the 5' RACE reads, holding one entry per CDR3 protein. The sample lists some 800,000 distinct CDR3 sequences, around 25% occurring once. This sample also belongs to another study, concerning T cells of mothers and their children.

The sequenced material came from blood. Receptors originate from a boy younger than 18 in good health.

This clonotype occurred a few times. The chain joins TRBV2 to TRBJ1-1; TRBD1 aligns across 7 bases. V lost 3 bases and J lost 5; bases outside the gene matches: 9. Germline loops: CDR1 SNHLY, CDR2 FYNNEI. The CDR3 consists of 15 residues. The CDR3 DNA is TGTGCCAGCAGTGAGGACGACAGGGTTGGGACTGAAGCTTTCTTT. Amino acids: CASSEDDRVGTEAFF.

This clonotype was seen only a few times. The chain uses TRBV20-1 and TRBJ1-4; D is ambiguous. The germline V gene has CDR1 DFQATT and CDR2 SNEGSKA (reference sequence). The CDR3 has 15 amino acids. Trimming took 6 bases from V and 3 from J, leaving 17 bases between them. CDR3 amino acids: CSAPWAGDSNEKLFF. The CDR3 DNA reads TGCAGTGCCCCTTGGGCGGGAGACTCTAATGAAAAACTGTTTTTT.

The chain combines TRBV7-6 with TRBJ2-5; D might be TRBD2 (5 bases). The CDR3 extends over 16 amino acids. The germline V and J ends were trimmed by 5 bases and 4 bases, with 20 bases remaining between them. Germline V CDR1 and CDR2: SGHVS, FNYEAQ. CDR3 nucleotide sequence: TGTGCCAGCAGCCCCGGGGTTGACTTAAGTATAGAGACCCAGTACTTC. Translation: CASSPGVDLSIETQYF.

This clonotype appeared a few times. The V call is TRBV12-3 or TRBV12-4, the J call TRBJ2-1, with D tentatively TRBD2 (5 bases). This CDR3 spans 14 amino acids. V lost 10 bases to trimming and J lost 2 bases, with 15 bases between them. The CDR3 DNA reads as TGTGCCACCGCGAGCGGCAGCCCCTACAATGAGCAGTTCTTC. Translation gives CATASGSPYNEQFF.

This chain links TRBV7-9 with TRBJ2-2, with 13 positions matching TRBD2. J lost 5 bases, V lost 5 bases, and 5 bases had no gene match. The CDR3 is 16 amino acids. Germline V gives CDR1 SEHNR, CDR2 FQNEAQ (reference sequence). The CDR3 loop reads CASSRGLAGATGELFF. CDR3 DNA sequence: TGTGCCAGCAGCCGAGGACTAGCGGGGGCAACCGGGGAGCTGTTTTTT.

The chain employs TRBV15 and TRBJ2-7; D remains ambiguous. Trimming removed 0 bases from V and 0 bases from J, with 9 bases in between. The CDR3 runs to 15 residues. CDR1 is LNHNV, CDR2 YYDKDF, per germline (reference sequence). CDR3 nucleotides: TGTGCCACCAGCAGAGAGGTCGGGTTCTCCTACGAGCAGTACTTC. It yields the protein CATSREVGFSYEQYF.

This clonotype was picked up a small number of times. The rearrangement links TRBV7-2 to TRBJ2-1, with D perhaps matching TRBD1 (6 bases). TRBJ2-7 matches the DNA end more closely, so the J call is doubtful. Germline V gene sequence: CDR1 SGHTA, CDR2 FQGNSA. The CDR3 is 13 amino acids. The CDR3 sequence is CASSFATGLEQYF. The CDR3 nucleotides are TGTGCCAGCAGCTTCGCGACAGGTCTTGAGCAGTACTTC.

There are a few counts of this clonotype. CDR3 protein: CASSSRDRGGLGIQYF. The CDR3 DNA is TGTGCCAGCAGCTCCCGGGACAGGGGAGGATTGGGCATTCAGTACTTC. The chain joins TRBV7-8 to TRBJ2-4, with TRBD1 matching over 10 bases. The germline CDR1 and CDR2 sequences are SGHVS and FQNEAQ. Trimming at V came to 4 bases and at J to 9 bases, leaving 12 bases not matched to a gene. The length of the CDR3 is 16 residues.

CDR3 loop: CASSSGQGTSPLHF. The CDR3 coding sequence is TGTGCCAGCAGTTCGGGACAGGGAACTTCACCCCTCCACTTT. The V call is TRBV12-3 or TRBV12-4, the J call TRBJ1-6, with TRBD1 matching over 9 bases. The CDR3 loop spans 14 amino acids. Trimming cost V 4 bases and J 9 bases; bases outside gene matches: 4.

This rearrangement joins TRBV7-2 to TRBJ1-1; no clear D. The germline gives CDR1 SGHTA, CDR2 FQGNSA. The length of the CDR3 is 16 residues. The V gene lost 3 bases and the J gene lost 0 bases, with 14 bases spanning the gap. The CDR3 protein is CASSFPTVDLNTEAFF. The CDR3 region has the DNA TGTGCCAGCAGCTTCCCCACCGTGGACCTGAACACTGAAGCTTTCTTT.

Ten or more counts support this clonotype. This chain uses TRBV12-3 or TRBV12-4 with TRBJ1-1; D is perhaps TRBD1 (5 bases). This CDR3 has 13 residues. V shed 6 bases and J shed 3 bases, with 11 bases lying between them. CDR3 region: CASSPTGHTEAFF. The CDR3 DNA follows: TGTGCCAGCAGCCCGACGGGACACACTGAAGCTTTCTTT.

This clonotype turned up a few times. This chain connects TRBV11-2 to TRBJ2-5; D not certain. TRBJ2-1 matches the DNA end more closely, so the J call is doubtful. This CDR3 comprises 14 residues. Germline CDR1 SGHAT, CDR2 FQNNGV. In DNA, the CDR3 is TGTGCCAGCAGCTTAGTGGTTCTTGGTAATGAGCAGTTCTTC. It is translated as CASSLVVLGNEQFF.

This chain links TRBV7-2 with TRBJ1-3; D gene unclear. Germline CDR1 reads SGHTA; CDR2 reads FQGNSA. CDR3 size: 13 residues. V dropped 2 bases and J dropped 4 bases, with 6 bases sitting between them. In DNA, the CDR3 is TGTGCCAGCAGCTTATCCGCGGGAAACACCATATATTTT. It yields the protein CASSLSAGNTIYF.

J is TRBJ2-5 and V is TRBV28; no firm D call. Germline lookup yields CDR1 MDHEN and CDR2 SYDVKM. Between the trimmed V and J ends, which lost 3 bases and 1 base, there was a span of 12 bases. This CDR3 spans 15 amino acids. The CDR3 spells CASSFPGPLQETQYF. The CDR3 DNA reads TGTGCCAGCAGTTTCCCAGGTCCCCTCCAAGAGACCCAGTACTTC.

This clonotype came up a few times. V is TRBV2 and J is TRBJ1-2; no definite D call. This CDR3 is built from 11 residues. Looked up from germline, CDR1 is SNHLY and CDR2 is FYNNEI. Trimming shortened V by 6 bases and J by 6 bases, and 8 bases separated the two germline ends. Written as DNA, the CDR3 is TGTGCCAGCAGCGCGAAGCATGGCTACACCTTC. It codes for CASSAKHGYTF.

This clonotype showed up just a few times. The chain is built from TRBV28 and TRBJ2-4, with 7 bases identical to TRBD2. Unmatched junction bases numbered 7, after V lost 1 base and J lost 4 bases. The germline V gene encodes CDR1 MDHEN and CDR2 SYDVKM. This CDR3 is built from 16 residues. The CDR3 DNA reads as TGTGCCAGCAGTTTATCTGGGGAGGGATTGAAAAACATTCAGTACTTC. Protein: CASSLSGEGLKNIQYF.

As concerns this clonotype: Just one base apart from a much larger clone, this may be a read error. J is TRBJ2-5 and V is TRBV12-3 or TRBV12-4; D is possibly TRBD1 (6 bases). There are 16 residues in the CDR3. For the CDR3, the DNA is TGTGCCAGCAGTTTAGCCGGCACAGGGTTCCAAGAGGCCCAGTACTTC. Protein sequence: CASSLAGTGFQEAQYF.

This clonotype was counted a few times. This chain links TRBV6-6 with TRBJ2-6, with 7 bases that match TRBD1. The CDR3 is 16 residues long. Germline values: CDR1 MNHNY, CDR2 SVGAGI (reference sequence). V shed 5 bases and J 1 base; nucleotides not matched to a gene: 5. DNA of the CDR3: TGTGCCAGCAGTCCATCGACAGGGTCTGGGGCCAACGTCCTGACTTTC. Protein: CASSPSTGSGANVLTF.

This clonotype was recorded many times. The chain recombines TRBV11-2 with TRBJ1-5; D call uncertain. The CDR3 loop spans 14 amino acids. CDR1 is SGHAT, CDR2 FQNNGV, per germline. With 2 bases removed from V and 6 bases from J, the gap between germline ends came to 11 bases. The CDR3 region has the DNA TGTGCCAGCAGCTTATCGGGAGCAGGTCAGCCCCAGCATTTT. It yields the protein CASSLSGAGQPQHF.

This chain connects TRBV15 to TRBJ2-5; D gene unclear. The CDR3 loop spans 14 amino acids. Looked up from germline, CDR1 is LNHNV and CDR2 is YYDKDF (reference sequence). The germline V and J ends were trimmed by 1 base and 4 bases, with 10 bases remaining between them. This CDR3 reads CATSRAAVRETQYF. The CDR3 DNA reads as TGTGCCACCAGCAGAGCTGCCGTTCGAGAGACCCAGTACTTC. Full variable domain (outside the CDR3, taken from reference TRBV15 and TRBJ2-5): DAMVIQNPRYQVTQFGKPVTLSCSQTLNHNVMYWYQQKSSQAPKLLFHYYDKDFNNEADTPDNFQSRRPNTSFCFLDIRSPGLGDTAMYLCATSRAAVRETQYFGPGTRLLVL.

This clonotype was seen more than once but under ten times. This chain uses TRBV4-3 with TRBJ2-4; 10 bases align to TRBD2. The CDR3 runs 20 residues. J lost 0 bases, V lost 2 bases, and 13 bases had no gene match. Germline assignment: CDR1 LGHNA and CDR2 YSLEER. CDR3 in DNA: TGCGCCAGCAGCCAACACAGACTAGCGGGTGTCACTCTAGCCAAAAACATTCAGTACTTC. Amino acid sequence: CASSQHRLAGVTLAKNIQYF.

This clonotype was detected ten times or more. J is TRBJ2-5 and V is TRBV7-2; 8 nucleotides align to TRBD2. The trim removed 3 bases at V and 4 bases at J, leaving 10 bases unmatched. The CDR3 is made up of 16 amino acids. Germline CDR1 and CDR2: SGHTA and FQGNSA. CDR3 coding DNA: TGTGCCAGCAGCTTTTCCAGCGGGAGCCTAGTAGAGACCCAGTACTTC. It codes for CASSFSSGSLVETQYF.

The chain couples TRBV18 to TRBJ2-1; TRBD1 matches at 8 bases. Germline values: CDR1 KGHSH, CDR2 LQKENI. The CDR3 extends over 13 amino acids. The V segment lost 3 bases and the J segment 10 bases; nucleotides outside the gene matches: 5. CDR3 nucleotide sequence: TGTGCCAGCTCACCTCAGGGGGCTAGGGAGCAGTTCTTC. Translation: CASSPQGAREQFF.

In this sample, this clonotype turned up once. A read error may account for a junction end that differs from germline. This chain links TRBV5-6 with TRBJ1-1; 10 nucleotides line up with TRBD1. This CDR3 has 13 amino acids. Germline CDR1 SGHDT, CDR2 YYEEEE. DNA for the CDR3: TGTGCCAGCAGCGTGACAGGGGGCCTTTTGGCTCTCTTT. It specifies CASSVTGGLLALF.